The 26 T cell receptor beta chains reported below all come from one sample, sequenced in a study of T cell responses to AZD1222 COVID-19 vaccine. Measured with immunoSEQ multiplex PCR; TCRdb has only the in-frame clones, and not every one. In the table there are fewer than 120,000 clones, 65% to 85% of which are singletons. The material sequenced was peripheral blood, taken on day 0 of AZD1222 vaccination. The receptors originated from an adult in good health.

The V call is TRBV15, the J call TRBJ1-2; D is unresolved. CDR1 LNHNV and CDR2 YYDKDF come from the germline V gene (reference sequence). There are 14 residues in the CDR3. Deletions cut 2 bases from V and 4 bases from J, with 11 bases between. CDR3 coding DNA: TGTGCCACCAGCAGACGGACTACCGGCTATGGCTACACCTTC. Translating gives CATSRRTTGYGYTF.

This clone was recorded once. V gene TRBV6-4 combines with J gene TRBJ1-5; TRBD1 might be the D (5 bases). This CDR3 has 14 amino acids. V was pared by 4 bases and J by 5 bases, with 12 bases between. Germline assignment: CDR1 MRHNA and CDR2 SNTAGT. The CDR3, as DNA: TGTGCCAGCAGTGGCCCTCAGGGCTATCAGCCCCAGCATTTT. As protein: CASSGPQGYQPQHF.

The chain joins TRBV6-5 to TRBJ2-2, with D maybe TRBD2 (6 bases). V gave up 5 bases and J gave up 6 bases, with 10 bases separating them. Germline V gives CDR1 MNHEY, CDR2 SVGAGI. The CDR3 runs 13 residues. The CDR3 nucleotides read TGTGCCAGCAGTCGCGGGGCGTCCGGGGAGCTGTTTTTT. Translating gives CASSRGASGELFF.

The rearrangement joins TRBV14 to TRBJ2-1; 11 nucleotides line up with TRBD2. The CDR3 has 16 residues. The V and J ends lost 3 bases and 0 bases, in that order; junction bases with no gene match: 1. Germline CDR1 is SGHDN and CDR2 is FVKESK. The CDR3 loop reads CASSHGTSGSYNEQFF. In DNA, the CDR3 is TGTGCCAGCAGCCACGGGACTAGCGGCTCCTACAATGAGCAGTTCTTC.

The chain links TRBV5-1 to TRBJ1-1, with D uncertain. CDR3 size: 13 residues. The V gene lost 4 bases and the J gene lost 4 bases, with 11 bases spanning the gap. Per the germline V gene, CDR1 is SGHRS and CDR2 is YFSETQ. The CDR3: CASSVVTGTEAFF. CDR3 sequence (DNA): TGCGCCAGCAGCGTAGTAACTGGCACTGAAGCTTTCTTT.

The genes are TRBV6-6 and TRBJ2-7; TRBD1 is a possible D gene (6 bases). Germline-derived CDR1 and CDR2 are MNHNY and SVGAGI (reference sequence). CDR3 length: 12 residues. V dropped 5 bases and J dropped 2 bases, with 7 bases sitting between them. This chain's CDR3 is CASSPGAYEQYF. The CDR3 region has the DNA TGTGCCAGCAGTCCAGGGGCCTACGAGCAGTACTTC.

CDR3: CASSTQGSYEQYF. The CDR3 region has the DNA TGTGCCAGTAGTACACAGGGCTCCTACGAGCAGTACTTC. The rearrangement uses TRBV19 and TRBJ2-7; possibly TRBD1 for D (6 bases). The V end was cut by 4 bases, the J end by 0 bases, with 7 bases between. Per the germline V gene, CDR1 is LNHDA and CDR2 is SQIVND (reference sequence). The CDR3 contains 13 residues.

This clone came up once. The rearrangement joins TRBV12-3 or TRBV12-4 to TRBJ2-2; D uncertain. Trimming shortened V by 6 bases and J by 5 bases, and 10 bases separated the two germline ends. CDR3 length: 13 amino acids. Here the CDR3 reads CASRYSGTGELFF. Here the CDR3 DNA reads TGTGCCAGCAGGTACTCCGGGACCGGGGAGCTGTTTTTT.

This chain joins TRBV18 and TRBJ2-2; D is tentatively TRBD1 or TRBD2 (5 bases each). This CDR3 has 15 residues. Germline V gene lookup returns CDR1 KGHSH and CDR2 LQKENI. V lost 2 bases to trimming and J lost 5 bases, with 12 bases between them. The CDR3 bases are TGTGCCAGCTCACCATCGAGGGGCCGGACCGGGGAGCTGTTTTTT. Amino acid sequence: CASSPSRGRTGELFF.

The CDR3 DNA follows: TGTGCCAGCTGCGACCGCACAGATACGCAGTATTTT. This gives the protein CASCDRTDTQYF. This chain links TRBV6-6 with TRBJ2-3; D unclear. The CDR3 runs to 12 residues. Trimming removed 8 bases from V and 1 base from J, with 7 bases in between. CDR1 and CDR2 (germline): MNHNY, SVGAGI (reference sequence).

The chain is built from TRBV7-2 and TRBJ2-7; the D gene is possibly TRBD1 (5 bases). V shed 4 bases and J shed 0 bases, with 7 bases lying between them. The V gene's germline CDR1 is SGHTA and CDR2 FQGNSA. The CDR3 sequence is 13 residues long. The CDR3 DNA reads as TGTGCCAGCAGCTCCAGGGACTCCTACGAGCAGTACTTC. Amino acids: CASSSRDSYEQYF.

CDR3 amino acids: CASSYHRTADYGYTF. CDR3 in DNA: TGTGCCAGCAGTTACCACCGGACAGCAGACTATGGCTACACCTTC. V and J are TRBV6-2 or TRBV6-3 and TRBJ1-2; weak D call: TRBD1 (6 bases). The germline V and J ends were trimmed by 2 bases and 3 bases, with 13 bases remaining between them. Looked up from germline, CDR1 is MNHEY and CDR2 is SVGEGT. The length of the CDR3 is 15 residues.

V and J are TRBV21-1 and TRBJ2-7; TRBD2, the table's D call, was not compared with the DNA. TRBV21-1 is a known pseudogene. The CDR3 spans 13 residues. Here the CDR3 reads CATAGPERYEQYF. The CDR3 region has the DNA TGTGCCACCGCGGGGCCTGAGCGTTACGAGCAGTACTTC.

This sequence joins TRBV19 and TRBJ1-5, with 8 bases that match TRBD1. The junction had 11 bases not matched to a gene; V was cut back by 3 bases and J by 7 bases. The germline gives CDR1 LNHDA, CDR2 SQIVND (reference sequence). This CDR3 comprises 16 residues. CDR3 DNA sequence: TGTGCCAGTAGTATTATACGCGGGACAGGCGTCCAGCCCCAGCATTTT. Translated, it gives CASSIIRGTGVQPQHF.

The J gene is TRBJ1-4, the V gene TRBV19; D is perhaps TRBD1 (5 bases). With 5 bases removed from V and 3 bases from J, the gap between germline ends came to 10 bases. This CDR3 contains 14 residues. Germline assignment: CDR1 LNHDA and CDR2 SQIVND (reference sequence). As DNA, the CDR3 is TGTGCCAGTAGTTTGACAGTAGCTAATGAAAAACTGTTTTTT. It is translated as CASSLTVANEKLFF. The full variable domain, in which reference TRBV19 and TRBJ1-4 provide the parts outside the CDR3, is DGGITQSPKYLFRKEGQNVTLSCEQNLNHDAMYWYRQDPGQGLRLIYYSQIVNDFQKGDIAEGYSVSREKKESFPLTVTSAQKNPTAFYLCASSLTVANEKLFFGSGTQLSVL.

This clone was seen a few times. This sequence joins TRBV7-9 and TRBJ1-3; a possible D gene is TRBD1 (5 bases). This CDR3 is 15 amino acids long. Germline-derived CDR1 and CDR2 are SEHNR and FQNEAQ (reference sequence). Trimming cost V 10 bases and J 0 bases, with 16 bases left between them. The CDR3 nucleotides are TGTGCCACCGAGCTTACGGGGGTCTCTGGAAACACCATATATTTT. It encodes CATELTGVSGNTIYF.

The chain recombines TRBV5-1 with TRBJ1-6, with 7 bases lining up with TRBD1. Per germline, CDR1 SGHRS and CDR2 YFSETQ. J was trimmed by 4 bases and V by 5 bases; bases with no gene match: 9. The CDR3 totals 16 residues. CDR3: CASRLRDRQYNSPLHF. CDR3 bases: TGCGCCAGCAGGTTGCGGGACAGACAATATAATTCACCCCTCCACTTT. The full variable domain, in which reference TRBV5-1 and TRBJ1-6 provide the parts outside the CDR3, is KAGVTQTPRYLIKTRGQQVTLSCSPISGHRSVSWYQQTPGQGLQFLFEYFSETQRNKGNFPGRFSGRQFSNSRSEMNVSTLELGDSALYLCASRLRDRQYNSPLHFGNGTRLTVT.

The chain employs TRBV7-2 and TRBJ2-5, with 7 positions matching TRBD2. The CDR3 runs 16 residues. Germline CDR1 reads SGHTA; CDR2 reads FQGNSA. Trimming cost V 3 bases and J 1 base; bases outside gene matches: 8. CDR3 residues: CASSFDWVAGQETQYF. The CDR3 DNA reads TGTGCCAGCAGCTTCGATTGGGTAGCGGGCCAAGAGACCCAGTACTTC.

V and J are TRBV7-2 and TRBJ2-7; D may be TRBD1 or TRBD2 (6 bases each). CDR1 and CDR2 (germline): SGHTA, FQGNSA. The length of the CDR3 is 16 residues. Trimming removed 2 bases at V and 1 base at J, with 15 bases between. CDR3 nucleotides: TGTGCCAGCAGCTTACGAGGGGGGTCTTATTCCTACGAGCAGTACTTC. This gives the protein CASSLRGGSYSYEQYF.

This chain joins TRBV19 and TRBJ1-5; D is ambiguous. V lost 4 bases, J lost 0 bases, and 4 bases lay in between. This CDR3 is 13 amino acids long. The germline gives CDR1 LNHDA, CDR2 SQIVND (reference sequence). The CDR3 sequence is CASSTFSNQPQHF. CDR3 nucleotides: TGTGCCAGTAGTACTTTTAGCAATCAGCCCCAGCATTTT.

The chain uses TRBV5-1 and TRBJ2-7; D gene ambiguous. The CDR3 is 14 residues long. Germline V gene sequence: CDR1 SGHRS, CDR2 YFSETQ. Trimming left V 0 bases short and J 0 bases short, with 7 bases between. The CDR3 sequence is CASSLGSVSYEQYF. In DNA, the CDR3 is TGCGCCAGCAGCTTGGGGTCGGTCTCCTACGAGCAGTACTTC.

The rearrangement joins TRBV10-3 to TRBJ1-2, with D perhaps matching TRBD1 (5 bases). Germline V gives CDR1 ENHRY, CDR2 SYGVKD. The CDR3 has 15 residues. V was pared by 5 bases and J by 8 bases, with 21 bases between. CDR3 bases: TGTGCCATCAGTCCGAGTCAGGGACTCCCCTTAGGCTACACCTTC. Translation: CAISPSQGLPLGYTF.

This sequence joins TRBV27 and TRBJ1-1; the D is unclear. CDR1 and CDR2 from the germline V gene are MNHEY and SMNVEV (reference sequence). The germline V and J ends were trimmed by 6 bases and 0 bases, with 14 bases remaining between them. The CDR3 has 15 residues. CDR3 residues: CASSPNRVVNTEAFF. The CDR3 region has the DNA TGTGCCAGCAGCCCCAACCGTGTGGTGAACACTGAAGCTTTCTTT.

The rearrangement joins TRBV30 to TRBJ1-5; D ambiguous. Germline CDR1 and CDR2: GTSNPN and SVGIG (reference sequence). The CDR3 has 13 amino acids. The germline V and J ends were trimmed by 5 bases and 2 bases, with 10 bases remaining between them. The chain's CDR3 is CAWGLGGNQPQHF. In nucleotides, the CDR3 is TGTGCCTGGGGCCTAGGTGGCAATCAGCCCCAGCATTTT.

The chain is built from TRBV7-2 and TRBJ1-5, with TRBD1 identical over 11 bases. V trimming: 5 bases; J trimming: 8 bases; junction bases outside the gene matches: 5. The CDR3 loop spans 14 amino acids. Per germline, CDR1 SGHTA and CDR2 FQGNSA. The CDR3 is CASSIGTGGKPQHF. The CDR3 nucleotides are TGTGCCAGCAGCATCGGGACAGGGGGTAAGCCCCAGCATTTT. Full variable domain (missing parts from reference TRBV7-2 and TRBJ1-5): GAGVSQSPSNKVTEKGKDVELRCDPISGHTALYWYRQSLGQGLEFLIYFQGNSAPDKSGLPSDRFSAERTGGSVSTLTIQRTQQEDSAVYLCASSIGTGGKPQHFGDGTRLSIL.

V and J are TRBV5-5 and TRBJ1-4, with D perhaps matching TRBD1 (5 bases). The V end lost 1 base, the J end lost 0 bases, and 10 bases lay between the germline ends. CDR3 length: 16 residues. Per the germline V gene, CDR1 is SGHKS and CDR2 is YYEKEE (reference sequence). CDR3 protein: CASSLIGAATNEKLFF. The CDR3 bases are TGTGCCAGCAGCTTGATCGGGGCTGCAACTAATGAAAAACTGTTTTTT.